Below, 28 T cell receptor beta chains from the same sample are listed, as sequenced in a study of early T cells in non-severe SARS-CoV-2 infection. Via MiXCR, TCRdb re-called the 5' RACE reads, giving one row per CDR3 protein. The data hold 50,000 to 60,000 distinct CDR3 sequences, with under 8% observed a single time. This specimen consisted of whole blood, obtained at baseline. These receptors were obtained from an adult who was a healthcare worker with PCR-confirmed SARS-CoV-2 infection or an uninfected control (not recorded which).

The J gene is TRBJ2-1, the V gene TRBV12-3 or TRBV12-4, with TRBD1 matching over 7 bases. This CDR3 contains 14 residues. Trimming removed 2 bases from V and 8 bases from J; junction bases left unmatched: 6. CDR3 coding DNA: TGTGCCAGCAGTTTAAGCCCAACAGGGGATGAGCAGTTCTTC. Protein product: CASSLSPTGDEQFF.

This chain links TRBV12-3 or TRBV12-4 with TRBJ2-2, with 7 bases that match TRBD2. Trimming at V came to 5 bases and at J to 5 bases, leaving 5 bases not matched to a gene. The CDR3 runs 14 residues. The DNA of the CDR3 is TGTGCCAGCAGTCCCCGGGGGGTTACCGGGGAGCTGTTTTTT. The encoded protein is CASSPRGVTGELFF.

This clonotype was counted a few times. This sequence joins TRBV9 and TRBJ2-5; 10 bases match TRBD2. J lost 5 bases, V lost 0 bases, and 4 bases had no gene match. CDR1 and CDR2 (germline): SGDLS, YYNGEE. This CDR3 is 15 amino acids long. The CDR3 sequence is CASSVGSGGTETQYF. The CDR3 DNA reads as TGTGCCAGCAGCGTAGGTAGCGGGGGGACGGAGACCCAGTACTTC.

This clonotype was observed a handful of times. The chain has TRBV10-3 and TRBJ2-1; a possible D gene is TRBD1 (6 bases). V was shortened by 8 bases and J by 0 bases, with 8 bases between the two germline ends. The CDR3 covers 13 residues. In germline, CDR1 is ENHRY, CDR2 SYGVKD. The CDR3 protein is CAISDSSYNEQFF. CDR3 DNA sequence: TGTGCCATCTCGGACAGCTCCTACAATGAGCAGTTCTTC.

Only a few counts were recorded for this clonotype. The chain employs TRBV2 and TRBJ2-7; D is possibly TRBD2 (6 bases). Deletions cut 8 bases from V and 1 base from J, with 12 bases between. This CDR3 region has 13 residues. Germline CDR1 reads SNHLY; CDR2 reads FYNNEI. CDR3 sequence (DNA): TGTGCCAGCGGAACCGGGACTTCCTACGAGCAGTACTTC. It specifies CASGTGTSYEQYF.

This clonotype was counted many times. The CDR3 sequence is CASSLGVSWEEQYF. Written as DNA, the CDR3 is TGTGCCAGCAGCTTAGGCGTATCCTGGGAAGAGCAGTACTTC. V usage is TRBV13 and J usage is TRBJ2-7; D uncertain. The germline V gene has CDR1 PRHDT and CDR2 FYEKMQ (reference sequence). Trimming cost V 0 bases and J 7 bases, with 13 bases left between them. This CDR3 comprises 14 residues. Full variable domain (missing parts from reference TRBV13 and TRBJ2-7): AAGVIQSPRHLIKEKRETATLKCYPIPRHDTVYWYQQGPGQDPQFLISFYEKMQSDKGSIPDRFSAQQFSDYHSELNMSSLELGDSALYFCASSLGVSWEEQYFGPGTRLTVT.

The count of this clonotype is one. The chain's CDR3 is CASSLWLAGRADTQYF. The CDR3, as DNA: TGTGCCAGCAGTCTGTGGCTAGCGGGGAGGGCAGATACGCAGTATTTT. The chain is built from TRBV27 and TRBJ2-3; the match to TRBD2 covers 9 bases. Germline V gene data show CDR1 as MNHEY and CDR2 as SMNVEV (reference sequence). V dropped 5 bases and J dropped 4; count of bases not matched to a gene: 10. The CDR3 consists of 16 residues.

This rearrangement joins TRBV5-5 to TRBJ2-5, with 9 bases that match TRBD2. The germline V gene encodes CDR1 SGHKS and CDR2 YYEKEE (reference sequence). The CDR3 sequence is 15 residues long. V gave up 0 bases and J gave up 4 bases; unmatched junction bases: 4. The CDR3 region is CASSLVGTSIETQYF. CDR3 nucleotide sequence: TGTGCCAGCAGCTTGGTTGGGACTAGCATAGAGACCCAGTACTTC.

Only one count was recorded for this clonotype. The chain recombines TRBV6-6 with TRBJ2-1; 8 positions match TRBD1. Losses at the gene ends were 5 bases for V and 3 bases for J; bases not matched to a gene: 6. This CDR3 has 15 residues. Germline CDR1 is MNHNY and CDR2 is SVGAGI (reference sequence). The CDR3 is CASSHRDRLYNEQFF. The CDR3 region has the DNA TGTGCCAGCAGTCACCGGGACAGGCTCTACAATGAGCAGTTCTTC.

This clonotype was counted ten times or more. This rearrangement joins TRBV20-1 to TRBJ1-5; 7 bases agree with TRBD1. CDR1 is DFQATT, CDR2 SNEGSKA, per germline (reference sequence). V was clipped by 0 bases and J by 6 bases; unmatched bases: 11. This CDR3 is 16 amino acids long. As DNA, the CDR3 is TGCAGTGCTAGAGATCGTGTTCAGGGGGAAAGTCAGCCCCAGCATTTT. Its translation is CSARDRVQGESQPQHF.

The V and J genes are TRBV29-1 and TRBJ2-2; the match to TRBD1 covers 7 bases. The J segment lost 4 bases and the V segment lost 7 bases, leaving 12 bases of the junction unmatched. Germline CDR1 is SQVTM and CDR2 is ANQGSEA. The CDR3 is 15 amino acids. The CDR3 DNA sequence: TGCAGCGCGAGCGGACAGGAGTATACCACCGGGGAGCTGTTTTTT. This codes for CSASGQEYTTGELFF.

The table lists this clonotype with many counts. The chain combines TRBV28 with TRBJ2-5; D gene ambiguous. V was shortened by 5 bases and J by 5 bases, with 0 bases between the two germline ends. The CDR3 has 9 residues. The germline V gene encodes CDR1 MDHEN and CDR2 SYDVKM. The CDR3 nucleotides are TGTGCCAGCAGTGAGACCCAGTACTTC. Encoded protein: CASSETQYF.

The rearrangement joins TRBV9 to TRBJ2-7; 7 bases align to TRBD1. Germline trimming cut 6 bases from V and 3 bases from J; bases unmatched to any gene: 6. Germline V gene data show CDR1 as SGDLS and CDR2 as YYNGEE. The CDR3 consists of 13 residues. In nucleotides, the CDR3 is TGTGCCAGCACCGCCGGGACAGACTACGAGCAGTACTTC. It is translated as CASTAGTDYEQYF.

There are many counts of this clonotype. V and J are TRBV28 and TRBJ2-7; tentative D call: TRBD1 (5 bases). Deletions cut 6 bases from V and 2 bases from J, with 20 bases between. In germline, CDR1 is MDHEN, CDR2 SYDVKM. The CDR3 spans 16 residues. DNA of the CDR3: TGTGCCAGCAGGTTGACAGCCTCAGCGCTGACCTACGAGCAGTACTTC. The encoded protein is CASRLTASALTYEQYF. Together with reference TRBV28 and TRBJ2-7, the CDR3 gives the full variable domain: DVKVTQSSRYLVKRTGEKVFLECVQDMDHENMFWYRQDPGLGLRLIYFSYDVKMKEKGDIPEGYSVSREKKERFSLILESASTNQTSMYLCASRLTASALTYEQYFGPGTRLTVT.

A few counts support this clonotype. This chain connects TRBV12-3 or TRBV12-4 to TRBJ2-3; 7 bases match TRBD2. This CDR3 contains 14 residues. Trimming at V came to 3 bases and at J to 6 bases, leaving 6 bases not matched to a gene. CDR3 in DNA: TGTGCCAGCAGTTTGCTCAGGCGGGGGGATACGCAGTATTTT. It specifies CASSLLRRGDTQYF.

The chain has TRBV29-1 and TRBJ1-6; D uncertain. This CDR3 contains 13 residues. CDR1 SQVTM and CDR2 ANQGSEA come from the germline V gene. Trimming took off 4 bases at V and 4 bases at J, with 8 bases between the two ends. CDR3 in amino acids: CSVGEQYNSPLHF. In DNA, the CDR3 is TGCAGCGTTGGGGAACAATATAATTCACCCCTCCACTTT.

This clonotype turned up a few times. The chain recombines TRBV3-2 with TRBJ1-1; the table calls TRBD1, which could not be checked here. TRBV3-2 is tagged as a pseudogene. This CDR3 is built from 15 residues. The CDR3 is CASSHRNRGNTEAFF. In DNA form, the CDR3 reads TGTGCCAGCAGCCATCGGAACAGGGGGAACACTGAAGCTTTCTTT.

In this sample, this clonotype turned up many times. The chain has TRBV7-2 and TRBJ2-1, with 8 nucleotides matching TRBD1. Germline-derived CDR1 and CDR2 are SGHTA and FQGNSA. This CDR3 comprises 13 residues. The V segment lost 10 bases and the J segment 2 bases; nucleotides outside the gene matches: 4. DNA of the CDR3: TGTGCCACTAGACAGGGGCCCTACAATGAGCAGTTCTTC. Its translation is CATRQGPYNEQFF.

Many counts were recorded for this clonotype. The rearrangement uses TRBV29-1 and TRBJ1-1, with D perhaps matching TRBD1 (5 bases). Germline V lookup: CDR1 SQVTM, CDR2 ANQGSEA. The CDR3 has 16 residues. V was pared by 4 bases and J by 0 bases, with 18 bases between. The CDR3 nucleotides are TGCAGCGTTGTGAAGGTGGGGCCAGGAATGAACACTGAAGCTTTCTTT. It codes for CSVVKVGPGMNTEAFF. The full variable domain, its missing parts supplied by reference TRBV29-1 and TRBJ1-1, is SAVISQKPSRDICQRGTSLTIQCQVDSQVTMMFWYRQQPGQSLTLIATANQGSEATYESGFVIDKFPISRPNLTFSTLTVSNMSPEDSSIYLCSVVKVGPGMNTEAFFGQGTRLTVV.

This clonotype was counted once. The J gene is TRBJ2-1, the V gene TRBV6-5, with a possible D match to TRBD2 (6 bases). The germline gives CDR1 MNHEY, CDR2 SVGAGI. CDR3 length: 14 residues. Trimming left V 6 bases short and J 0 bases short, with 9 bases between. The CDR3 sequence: CASSIGSSYNEQFF. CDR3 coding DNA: TGTGCCAGCAGCATCGGGAGCTCCTACAATGAGCAGTTCTTC.

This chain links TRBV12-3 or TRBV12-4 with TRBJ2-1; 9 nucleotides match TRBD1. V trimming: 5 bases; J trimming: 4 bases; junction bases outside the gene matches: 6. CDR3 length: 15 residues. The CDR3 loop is CASSPGQGPYNEQFF. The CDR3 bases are TGTGCCAGCAGTCCTGGACAGGGGCCTTACAATGAGCAGTTCTTC.

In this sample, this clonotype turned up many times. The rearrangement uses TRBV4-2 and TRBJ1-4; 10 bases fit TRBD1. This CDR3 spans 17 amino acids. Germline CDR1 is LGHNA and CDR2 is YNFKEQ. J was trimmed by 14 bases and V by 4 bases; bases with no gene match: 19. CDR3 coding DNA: TGTGCCAGCAGCCCCGGACCCACGGGACAGGGGTCCCCGTCGCTGTTTTTT. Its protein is CASSPGPTGQGSPSLFF.

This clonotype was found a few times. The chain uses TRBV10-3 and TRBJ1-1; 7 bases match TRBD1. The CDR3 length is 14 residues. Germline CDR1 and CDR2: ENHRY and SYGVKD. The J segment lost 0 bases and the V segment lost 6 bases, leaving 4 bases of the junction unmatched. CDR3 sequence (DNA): TGTGCCATCAGGGGACAGCTAATGAACACTGAAGCTTTCTTT. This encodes CAIRGQLMNTEAFF.

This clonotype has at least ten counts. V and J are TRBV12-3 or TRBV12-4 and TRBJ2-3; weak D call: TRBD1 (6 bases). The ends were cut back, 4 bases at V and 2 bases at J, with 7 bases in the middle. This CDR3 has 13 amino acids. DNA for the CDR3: TGTGCCAGCAGTTGGGACATCACAGATACGCAGTATTTT. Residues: CASSWDITDTQYF.

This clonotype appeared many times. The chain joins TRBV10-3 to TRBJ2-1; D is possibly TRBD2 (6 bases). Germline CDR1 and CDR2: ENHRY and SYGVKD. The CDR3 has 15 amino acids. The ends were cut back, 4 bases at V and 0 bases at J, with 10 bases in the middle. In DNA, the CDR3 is TGTGCCATCAGTGGCGGGGAGAGCTCCTACAATGAGCAGTTCTTC. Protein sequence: CAISGGESSYNEQFF.

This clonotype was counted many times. The CDR3 nucleotides read TGTGCCAGCAGCCAGACAGGGGAGGTCGGCTACACCTTC. Translating gives CASSQTGEVGYTF. The V call is TRBV11-3, the J call TRBJ1-2, with 8 bases fitting TRBD1. Germline V CDR1 and CDR2: SGHNT, YENEEA. The V gene end was trimmed by 5 bases and the J gene end by 8 bases; junction bases not matched to a gene: 7. There are 13 residues in the CDR3.

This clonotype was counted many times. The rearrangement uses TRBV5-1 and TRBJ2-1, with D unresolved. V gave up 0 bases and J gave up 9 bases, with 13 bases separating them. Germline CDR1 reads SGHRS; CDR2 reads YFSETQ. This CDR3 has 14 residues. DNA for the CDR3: TGCGCCAGCAGCTTGGCCTTAATGTCGAGTGAGCAGTTCTTC. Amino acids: CASSLALMSSEQFF.

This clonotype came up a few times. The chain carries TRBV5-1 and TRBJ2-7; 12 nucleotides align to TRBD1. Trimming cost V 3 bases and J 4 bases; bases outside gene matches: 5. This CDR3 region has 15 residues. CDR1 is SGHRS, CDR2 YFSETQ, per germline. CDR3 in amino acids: CASSSTGQGAYEQYF. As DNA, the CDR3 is TGCGCCAGCAGCTCTACGGGACAGGGGGCTTACGAGCAGTACTTC.